The rows below give T cell receptor beta chains drawn from one sample of a study of blood T cell repertoires in COVID-19. TCRdb's copy holds only in-frame clones and misses some; the assay was immunoSEQ multiplex PCR. Of 140,000 to 150,000 clones detected, roughly 88% appear once; the ten largest clones hold more than 8.5%. Sequencing was done on a sample of peripheral blood. These receptors all stem from a man between 60 and 75 years old with active or convalescent COVID-19. CDR3s include the opening cysteine and the closing phenylalanine or tryptophan. D genes are given only for firm matches. Only some rows state a clone size, as once, few, many or a class for expanded clones.

V	D	J	size	DNA	CDR3
TRBV12-5	.	TRBJ1-1	.	TGTGCTAGTGGTTTGGTACTTACTGAAGCTTTCTTT	CASGLVLTEAFF
TRBV11-2	TRBD1	TRBJ1-2	.	TGTGCCAGCAGCCTACGGACAGGACAGAATGTTTATGGCTACACCTTC	CASSLRTGQNVYGYTF
TRBV12-3/TRBV12-4	.	TRBJ1-1	.	TGTGCCAGCAGATGGCAGGGGTACACTGAAGCTTTCTTT	CASRWQGYTEAFF
TRBV7-9	.	TRBJ1-5	.	TGTGCCAGCAGCTTGGGGAGTACCAGCAATCAGCCCCAGCATTTT	CASSLGSTSNQPQHF
TRBV10-3	.	TRBJ2-5	.	TGTGCCACGCGGATTCCTGGAGAGGAGACCCAGTACTTC	CATRIPGEETQYF
TRBV18	.	TRBJ2-3	.	TGTGCCAGCTCACGGGCTGTATCAGGGGTCAAAGATACGCAGTATTTT	CASSRAVSGVKDTQYF
TRBV27	TRBD1	TRBJ1-2	few	TGTGCCAGCAGTCCCAAGACAGGGTTTGGCTACACCTTC	CASSPKTGFGYTF
TRBV18	.	TRBJ2-3	.	TGTGCCAGCTCACCACGTTTGGGAGTTCTAGATACGCAGTATTTT	CASSPRLGVLDTQYF
TRBV19	TRBD1	TRBJ1-6	.	TGTGCCAGTAGTATTCTGGACAGGGGAAGTAATTCACCCCTCCACTTT	CASSILDRGSNSPLHF
TRBV4-1	.	TRBJ1-3	few	TGCGCCAGCAGCCAAGTTAACAGGCCCTCTGGAAACACCATATATTTT	CASSQVNRPSGNTIYF
TRBV2	TRBD2	TRBJ2-4	.	TGTGCCAGCAGTGATTTGGGGGGACTAGCGGGAGAGGCCAAAAACATTCAGTACTTC	CASSDLGGLAGEAKNIQYF
TRBV18	.	TRBJ1-1	.	TGTGCCAGCCTTTCACTAGGCCTGAACACTGAAGCTTTCTTT	CASLSLGLNTEAFF
TRBV7-8	.	TRBJ1-2	.	TGTGCCAGCACCCCTAGGGGCCCCGCAGGGTCGCCCTATGGCTACACCTTC	CASTPRGPAGSPYGYTF
TRBV10-3	.	TRBJ1-4	.	TGTGCCATCAGTGGCCTCCCCCAGGGACTAGATGAAAAACTGTTTTTT	CAISGLPQGLDEKLFF
TRBV19	.	TRBJ1-2	once	TGTGCCAGTAGTATAGTCATAGGGGGGGATGTTGGCGGCTACACCTTC	CASSIVIGGDVGGYTF
TRBV6-6	.	TRBJ1-2	.	TGTGCCAGCAGTTTGCTCCCAGGTACCGGCTACACCTTC	CASSLLPGTGYTF
TRBV7-8	.	TRBJ1-5	.	TGTGCCAGCAGCTTCGGGGTAGTGGGTCGTCAGCCCCAGCATTTT	CASSFGVVGRQPQHF
TRBV24-1	TRBD1	TRBJ2-1	.	TGTGCCACCAGTGATCAGGACAGGGCAACTCTCTTC	CATSDQDRATLF
TRBV6-5	.	TRBJ1-5	.	TGTGCCAGCAGTTACGCGGGGGGGGGTAGCAATCAGCCCCAGCATTTT	CASSYAGGGSNQPQHF
TRBV18	TRBD1	TRBJ2-2	once	TGTGCCAGCTCACCGGACAGGGGTTTCTGGGAGCTGTTTTTT	CASSPDRGFWELFF
TRBV4-1	.	TRBJ1-1	.	TGCGCCAGCAGCTGGGCAGCGAACACTGAAGCTTTCTTT	CASSWAANTEAFF
TRBV10-3	TRBD2	TRBJ2-1	.	TGTGCCACCCTCTCAGGTAGCGGGACTATCAATGAGCAGTTCTTC	CATLSGSGTINEQFF
TRBV4-1	TRBD1	TRBJ2-6	.	TGCGCCAGCAGCCGAGGGACAGCGAGCTCTGGGGCCAACGTCCTGACTTTC	CASSRGTASSGANVLTF
TRBV30	.	TRBJ1-1	.	TGTGCCTGGAGTAGCGTCAGCGCATCTTCCTTT	CAWSSVSASSF
TRBV6-2/TRBV6-3	.	TRBJ1-4	.	TGTGCCAGCACCCCAGGACAAACCGGAACCAATGAAAAACTGTTTTTT	CASTPGQTGTNEKLFF
TRBV6-5	.	TRBJ1-2	.	TGTGCCAGCAGTTACTCGACAGCCTATGGCTACACCTTC	CASSYSTAYGYTF
TRBV7-2	.	TRBJ1-5	few	TGTGCCAGCACGAAGGGAGGGTTCAGCAATCAGCCCCAGCATTTT	CASTKGGFSNQPQHF
TRBV9	TRBD1	TRBJ2-5	.	TGTGCCAGCAGCGTAGGGACAGGGGGAGGCCTTGAGACCCAGTACTTC	CASSVGTGGGLETQYF
TRBV28	.	TRBJ1-3	.	TGTGCCAGCAGTTTGACGGGGACAGGAAACACCATATATTTT	CASSLTGTGNTIYF
TRBV7-2	TRBD1	TRBJ1-5	.	TGTGCCAGCAGCCTACAGGGGCGCAATCAGCCCCAGCATTTT	CASSLQGRNQPQHF
TRBV18	TRBD1	TRBJ2-7	.	TGTGCCAGCTCACCACCGTCTCGACAGGGTGGCGAGCAGTACTTC	CASSPPSRQGGEQYF
TRBV7-2	.	TRBJ2-3	.	TGTGCCAGCAGCTTAGTGGGGGGAGCAGATACGCAGTATTTT	CASSLVGGADTQYF
TRBV4-3	TRBD1	TRBJ1-6	.	TGCGCCAGCAGCCAGGAGACGGGACAGGGGCGTTCACCCCTCCACTTT	CASSQETGQGRSPLHF
TRBV28	.	TRBJ1-1	.	TGTGCCACGACCCCCCCGGGGTGGGGCACTGAAGCTTTCTTT	CATTPPGWGTEAFF
TRBV7-9	.	TRBJ1-3	.	TGTGCCAGCAGCTCGCAGGGTCTCTCTGGAAACACCATATATTTT	CASSSQGLSGNTIYF
TRBV9	.	TRBJ1-3	.	TGTGCCAGCAGCGTAGGCGGGGGCTCCTCTGGAAACACCATATATTTT	CASSVGGGSSGNTIYF
TRBV6-5	.	TRBJ1-2	.	TGTGCCAGCAGTAGATGGCAACACTATGGCTACACCTTC	CASSRWQHYGYTF
TRBV7-9	.	TRBJ2-1	.	TGTGCCAGCAGCTCCCGGGTCACGGGGTCCTACAATGAGCAGTTCTTC	CASSSRVTGSYNEQFF
TRBV7-2	TRBD1	TRBJ2-7	.	TGTGCCAGCAGTCCCTTAGAAACAGGGGGCTACGAGCAGTACTTC	CASSPLETGGYEQYF
TRBV2	.	TRBJ2-3	.	TGTGCCAGCCTTAGAAGGAGTGATACGCAGTATTTT	CASLRRSDTQYF
TRBV28	.	TRBJ2-3	.	TGTGCCAGCAGTTTCTTTGAGGGAGCCAACACAGATACGCAGTATTTT	CASSFFEGANTDTQYF
TRBV30	.	TRBJ1-6	few	TGTGCCTGGAGTGTAACGGATTCGGGTTCACCCCTCCACTTT	CAWSVTDSGSPLHF
TRBV18	TRBD2	TRBJ2-1	.	TGTGCCAGCTCAGGGCTAGCGGGGAATGAGCAGTTCTTC	CASSGLAGNEQFF
TRBV24-1	TRBD2	TRBJ2-1	.	TGTGCCACCAGTGATCAACTAGCGGGAGAGGCTGATGAGCAGTTCTTC	CATSDQLAGEADEQFF
TRBV6-5	.	TRBJ2-1	.	TGTGCCAGCAGTTACGGGCTAACAGATGAGCAGTTCTTC	CASSYGLTDEQFF
TRBV7-9	.	TRBJ1-1	.	TGTGCCAGCAGCTTAGCGGAGGGTTGGAACACTGAAGCTTTCTTT	CASSLAEGWNTEAFF
TRBV19	.	TRBJ2-2	few	TGTGCCAGTAAAACGACAGCAAACACCGGGGAGCTGTTTTTT	CASKTTANTGELFF
TRBV7-2	TRBD1	TRBJ2-5	.	TGTGCCAGCAGCCGGGACAGGCAAGAGACCCAGTACTTC	CASSRDRQETQYF
TRBV10-1	TRBD2	TRBJ2-1	.	TGCGCCAGCAGGGCTAGCGGGGGATCCTACAATGAGCAGTTCTTC	CASRASGGSYNEQFF
TRBV21-1	.	TRBJ1-2	.	TGTGCCAGCAGCAAAGACCCCCGACAGGCAGCGGGAGGCTACACCTTC	CASSKDPRQAAGGYTF
TRBV5-1	TRBD1	TRBJ1-3	.	TGCGCCAGCAGCTGGACAGGGGCCGGAAACACCATATATTTT	CASSWTGAGNTIYF
TRBV28	.	TRBJ1-2	.	TGTGCCAGCAGTTTAGCGCCCACAGGGATCTATGGCTACACCTTC	CASSLAPTGIYGYTF